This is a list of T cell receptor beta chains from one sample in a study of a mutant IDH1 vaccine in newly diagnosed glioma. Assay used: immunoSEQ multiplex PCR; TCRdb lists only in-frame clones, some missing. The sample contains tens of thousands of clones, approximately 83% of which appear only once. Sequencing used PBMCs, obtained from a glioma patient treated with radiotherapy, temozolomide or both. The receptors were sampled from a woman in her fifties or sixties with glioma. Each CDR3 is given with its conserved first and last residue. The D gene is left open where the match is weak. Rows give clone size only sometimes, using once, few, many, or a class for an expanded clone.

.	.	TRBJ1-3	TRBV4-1	CASSQGTMGNTIYF	TGCGCCAGCAGCCAAGGTACTATGGGGAACACCATATATTTT
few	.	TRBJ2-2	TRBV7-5	CARSLVYCDPNTGELFF	TGTGCCAGAAGCTTAGTCTACTGCGACCCGAACACCGGGGAGCTGTTTTTT
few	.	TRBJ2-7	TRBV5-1	CASSSLSLDEQYF	TGCGCCAGCAGCTCGTTGAGTCTGGACGAGCAGTACTTC
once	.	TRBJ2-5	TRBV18	CASSPDSRQETQYF	TGTGCCAGCTCACCAGACTCTCGGCAAGAGACCCAGTACTTC
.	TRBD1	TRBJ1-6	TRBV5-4	CASSSGTASVSPLHF	TGTGCCAGCAGCTCCGGGACAGCATCGGTTTCACCCCTCCACTTT
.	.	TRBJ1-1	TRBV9	CASSVGRNTEAFF	TGTGCCAGCAGCGTAGGTAGAAACACTGAAGCTTTCTTT
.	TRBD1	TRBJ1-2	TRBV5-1	CASSPGGTGGDGYTF	TGCGCCAGCAGCCCCGGGGGGACAGGGGGAGATGGCTACACCTTC
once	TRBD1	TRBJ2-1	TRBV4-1	CASSHVPTGKIYNEQFF	TGCGCCAGCAGCCATGTCCCGACAGGGAAGATCTACAATGAGCAGTTCTTC
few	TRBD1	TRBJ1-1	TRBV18	CASSPRVKTGEGYTEAFF	TGTGCCAGCTCACCACGAGTTAAGACAGGGGAGGGATACACTGAAGCTTTCTTT
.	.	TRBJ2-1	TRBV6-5	CASPTTGQNEQFF	TGTGCCAGCCCTACGACAGGCCAAAATGAGCAGTTCTTC